The entry below gives a single T cell receptor beta chain sequence along with its context. Produced via immunoSEQ multiplex PCR; TCRdb's table is partial and in-frame only. Altogether some 460,000 clones are present, around 90% being singletons, with the ten largest covering under 0.85%. The trim removed 0 bases at V and 3 bases at J, leaving 4 bases unmatched. The CDR3 has 16 residues. Germline lookup yields CDR1 SGHDN and CDR2 FVKESK. These data originate in a study of blood T cell repertoires in COVID-19. Sequences were obtained from PBMCs or T cells enriched from blood (not recorded which). The receptor was derived from a woman younger than 35 who had recovered from COVID-19. V usage is TRBV14 and J usage is TRBJ2-7, with 11 nucleotides matching TRBD2. The CDR3 loop is CASSQDRLAGFYEQYF. The CDR3 DNA reads TGTGCCAGCAGCCAAGATCGACTAGCGGGATTCTACGAGCAGTACTTC. Based on the CDR3 plus reference TRBV14 and TRBJ2-7, the full variable domain is EAGVTQFPSHSVIEKGQTVTLRCDPISGHDNLYWYRRVMGKEIKFLLHFVKESKQDESGMPNNRFLAERTGGTYSTLKVQPAELEDSGVYFCASSQDRLAGFYEQYFGPGTRLTVT.